This T cell receptor beta chain was found in a study of tumor-infiltrating lymphocytes in primary liver carcinoma. The study, taken as a whole, reports: The difference in top-250-clone fraction between tumors and blood was significant, favoring tumors (p = 0.039). It was tumor-adjacent and tumor-blood pairs that overlapped less than tumor region pairs did.

The ends were cut back, 2 bases at V and 7 bases at J, with 14 bases in the middle. Per the germline V gene, CDR1 is GTSNPN and CDR2 is SVGIG (reference sequence). The CDR3 has 14 amino acids. Constant-region priming of around 500 ng total RNA yielded TCR beta cDNA. What produced the TCR beta libraries was three nested multiplex PCR rounds using slightly modified ARM-PCR. The study ran its first two PCR rounds for around 9 cycles each, using TRBV1-TRBV30 forward primers and a C-beta reverse primer. TCRdb re-called the multiplex PCR reads with MiXCR, one entry per CDR3 protein. In the table there are fewer than 150,000 distinct CDR3 sequences, around 62% of which are singletons. Joint extraction of RNA and DNA used roughly 18-34 mg of bulk tissue that was unsorted. Every one of the tumor samples had a viable tumor cell content above 75%. This clonotype appeared a single time. Its antigen is undetermined.

The TCR sequence derives from a woman aged 55-70 years with primary liver carcinoma and hepatitis B virus infection. The sample consisted of liver tumor tissue from sampling region 1. The subset was: tumor region T1, superior pole. The rearrangement links TRBV30 to TRBJ1-4; D not resolved. As DNA, the CDR3 is TGTGCCTGGAGTCTAGGCGGGCCCAGTGAAAAACTGTTTTTT. This gives the protein CAWSLGGPSEKLFF. The full variable domain, completed using reference TRBV30 and TRBJ1-4, is SQTIHQWPATLVQPVGSPLSLECTVEGTSNPNLYWYRQAAGRGLQLLFYSVGIGQISSEVPQNLSASRPQDRQFILSSKKLLLSDSGFYLCAWSLGGPSEKLFFGSGTQLSVL.